This TCR beta chain was sequenced during a study of shared clonotypes between healthy human individuals. Study at large: Three plates were used per donor for CD4 naive, three for CD4 memory, two for CD8 naive and one for CD8 memory. Overall study findings and caveats: Lower generation probabilities were found for non-shared clonotypes than for those shared by all four donors.

The V gene's germline CDR1 is MNHEY and CDR2 SMNVEV (reference sequence). After removal of 5 bases from V and 6 bases from J, the junction contained 13 bases not matched to a gene. This CDR3 is built from 17 residues. The data were produced by immunoSEQ multiplex PCR, yet TCRdb's version contains in-frame clones alone and is incomplete. The top ten hold roughly 0.39% of the sample, which has around 2.5 million clones, over 85% seen once. Worth noting for this clone: Its cognate antigen is unknown.

The TCR was taken from a man aged 18 to 29 in good health. Some clones in this sample may be carry-over from other donors' samples. The specimen was naive CD4+ T cells from PBMCs. The subset is: CD45RA+ positively selected. The gene calls are TRBV27 and TRBJ2-1, with 10 bases lining up with TRBD2. The CDR3 reads CASSPHLAGVGVNEQFF. CDR3 DNA: TGTGCCAGCAGTCCCCACCTAGCGGGAGTGGGTGTCAATGAGCAGTTCTTC.